This T cell receptor (delta chain) was sequenced during a study of gamma-delta T cells after stem cell transplantation. CDR3 size: 16 residues. Germline-derived CDR1 and CDR2 are GEAIGNYY and EKD. The J segment lost 1 base and the V segment lost 3 bases, leaving 9 bases of the junction unmatched. TCRdb repeated clone calling on the RT-PCR reads with CATT. The sample records over a thousand delta-chain clones, more than 1.5% being singletons. With respect to this clone: Translating this DNA gives a protein that differs at residue 7 from the TCRdb one, which belongs to a much larger clone; a read error is likely, and the protein shown is this translation.

This clonotype was obtained from a human donor. It is not recorded whose cells these are; they may come from a transplant donor. The rearrangement uses TRDV2 and TRDJ1; 8 nucleotides align to TRDD3. The specimen sequenced was gamma-delta T cells. The CDR3 bases are TGTGCCTGTGACTTTCTACCGGGGGATAGCACCGATAAACTCATCTTT. Translation: CACDFLPGDSTDKLIF.